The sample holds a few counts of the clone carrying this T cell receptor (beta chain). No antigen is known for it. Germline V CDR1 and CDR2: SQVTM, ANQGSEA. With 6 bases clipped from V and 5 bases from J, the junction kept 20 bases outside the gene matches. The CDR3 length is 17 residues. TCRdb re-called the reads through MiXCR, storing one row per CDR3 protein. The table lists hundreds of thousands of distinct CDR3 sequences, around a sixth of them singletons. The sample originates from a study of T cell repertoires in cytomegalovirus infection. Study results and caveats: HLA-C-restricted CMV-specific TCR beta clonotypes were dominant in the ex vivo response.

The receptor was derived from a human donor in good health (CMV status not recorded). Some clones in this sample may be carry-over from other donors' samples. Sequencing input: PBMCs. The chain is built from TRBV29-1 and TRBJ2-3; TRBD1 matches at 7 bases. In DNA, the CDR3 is TGCAGCGTCTGGACGAGACTCAAGAGGGGGCTCGGAGATACGCAGTATTTT. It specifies CSVWTRLKRGLGDTQYF.